The rows below give T cell receptor beta chains drawn from one sample of a study of blood T cell repertoires in COVID-19. Only in-frame clones appear in the TCRdb table, and some are missing; sequencing was by immunoSEQ multiplex PCR. The repertoire includes around 250,000 clones, around nine tenths of them detected once, and roughly 1.6% sits in the top ten. Specimen: peripheral blood. The receptors here all came from a woman aged 55-70 years who had recovered from COVID-19. The conserved cysteine and the conserved F or W are not part of the CDR3 here. The order of the fields is CDR3 protein, V gene.

ASSQPGHGEYEQY | TRBV4-1
ASRDRGETQY | TRBV19
ASSSFGQGGNEKLF | TRBV9
ASSTGTGVHEQY | TRBV7-2
ASSQDLPSFSTDTQY | TRBV4-1
ASSSHSRGGTEAF | TRBV6-2/TRBV6-3
ASSPTGLLGYT | TRBV12-3/TRBV12-4
ASSIASGGRETQY | TRBV19
ATSRGGTYGYT | TRBV15
ASRWPGDNQPQH | TRBV28
ASNPTRDSQETQY | TRBV19
SASPGYYEQY | TRBV20-1
ASSFSQGARNEQF | TRBV5-1
ASPPGTGLGNTIY | TRBV6-5
ASSLGEGEGSGYT | TRBV5-1
ASSLPGGPGNIQY | TRBV28
ASSQEWAETEAF | TRBV4-3
ASSQDASGGTTDTQY | TRBV4-2
ASSEYGRNTDTQY | TRBV25-1
ASSLALFSTEAF | TRBV5-1